Following are 22 T cell receptor beta chains from one sample sequenced in a study of control samples from healthy donors and cancer patients. Only in-frame clones appear in the TCRdb table, and some are missing; sequencing was by immunoSEQ multiplex PCR. The data contain approximately 49,000 clones, about 86% of them seen just once; the ten biggest clones take up about 3%. The material sequenced was PBMCs. These receptors came from a woman between 45 and 60 years old with lung cancer.

CDR3: CASSLSDFTLHF. The CDR3 region has the DNA TGTGCCAGCAGTTTATCCGATTTTACCCTCCACTTT. The J gene is TRBJ1-6, the V gene TRBV28; the D is unclear. This CDR3 has 12 amino acids. V shed 1 base and J shed 14 bases, with 9 bases lying between them. The germline V gene encodes CDR1 MDHEN and CDR2 SYDVKM.

The rearrangement joins TRBV5-1 to TRBJ1-1; 8 bases line up with TRBD1. Germline values: CDR1 SGHRS, CDR2 YFSETQ. The CDR3 spans 18 residues. The junction had 10 bases not matched to a gene; V was cut back by 0 bases and J by 0 bases. CDR3: CASSLDQGADFMNTEAFF. DNA of the CDR3: TGCGCCAGCAGCTTGGACCAGGGGGCAGATTTCATGAACACTGAAGCTTTCTTT.

V and J are TRBV28 and TRBJ1-2; TRBD1 matches at 7 bases. V shed 4 bases and J 6 bases; nucleotides not matched to a gene: 5. This CDR3 is 13 amino acids long. The germline V gene has CDR1 MDHEN and CDR2 SYDVKM. For the CDR3, the DNA is TGTGCCAGCAGTTCCCGGGACAGACATGGCTACACCTTC. Encoded protein: CASSSRDRHGYTF.

The DNA for the CDR3 is TGTGCCAGCAGCTTAGTGGGGCCCCGGGACAGGGTCGAGACCCAGTACTTC. Encoded protein: CASSLVGPRDRVETQYF. This chain uses TRBV11-2 with TRBJ2-5; 9 bases map to TRBD1. With V trimmed by 1 base and J by 5 bases, 11 bases remained unmatched. The germline CDR1 and CDR2 sequences are SGHAT and FQNNGV. CDR3 length: 17 amino acids. The full variable domain, in which reference TRBV11-2 and TRBJ2-5 provide the parts outside the CDR3, is EAGVAQSPRYKIIEKRQSVAFWCNPISGHATLYWYQQILGQGPKLLIQFQNNGVVDDSQLPKDRFSAERLKGVDSTLKIQPAKLEDSAVYLCASSLVGPRDRVETQYFGPGTRLLVL.

This chain connects TRBV6-6 to TRBJ2-6; a possible D gene is TRBD2 (6 bases). Germline V gene lookup returns CDR1 MNHNY and CDR2 SVGAGI (reference sequence). The V gene lost 2 bases and the J gene lost 3 bases, with 11 bases spanning the gap. This CDR3 spans 16 amino acids. The CDR3 bases are TGTGCCAGCAGTTACCGCGGGGTCGGTGGGGCCAACGTCCTGACTTTC. Translated: CASSYRGVGGANVLTF.

This clone appeared a single time. The rearrangement joins TRBV19 to TRBJ1-1; TRBD1 agrees at 7 bases. V shed 9 bases and J 1 base; nucleotides not matched to a gene: 11. The germline V gene has CDR1 LNHDA and CDR2 SQIVND (reference sequence). This CDR3 comprises 15 residues. The DNA of the CDR3 is TGTGCCAGCAAGCCGTCTACAGGGGCGAACACTGAAGCTTTCTTT. This sequence encodes CASKPSTGANTEAFF. The full variable domain, rest sourced from reference TRBV19 and TRBJ1-1, is DGGITQSPKYLFRKEGQNVTLSCEQNLNHDAMYWYRQDPGQGLRLIYYSQIVNDFQKGDIAEGYSVSREKKESFPLTVTSAQKNPTAFYLCASKPSTGANTEAFFGQGTRLTVV.

This chain uses TRBV5-5 with TRBJ1-1; D is unclear. The CDR3 runs 17 residues. Germline assignment: CDR1 SGHKS and CDR2 YYEKEE (reference sequence). The V end was cut by 0 bases, the J end by 4 bases, with 19 bases between. The CDR3, as DNA: TGTGCCAGCAGCTTGGCCGATCTCATCTTGCCGGGCACTGAAGCTTTCTTT. Translation: CASSLADLILPGTEAFF.

The chain couples TRBV10-3 to TRBJ1-2; D gene uncertain. V was shortened by 3 bases and J by 0 bases, with 14 bases between the two germline ends. The germline V gene has CDR1 ENHRY and CDR2 SYGVKD. The CDR3 sequence is 16 residues long. CDR3 nucleotides: TGTGCCATCAGTGATATCCCTACGGCTCCTAACTATGGCTACACCTTC. This sequence encodes CAISDIPTAPNYGYTF.

The gene calls are TRBV7-9 and TRBJ2-3; maybe TRBD2 (5 bases). The V gene's germline CDR1 is SEHNR and CDR2 FQNEAQ (reference sequence). This CDR3 is built from 15 residues. V lost 7 bases and J lost 3, with 17 bases in between. The CDR3 sequence is CASTPSRGKTDTQYF. The DNA of the CDR3 is TGTGCCAGCACCCCCTCTAGAGGGAAGACAGATACGCAGTATTTT.

V usage is TRBV12-5 and J usage is TRBJ2-5; 9 nucleotides match TRBD1. CDR1 and CDR2 (germline): LGHNT, FRNRAP. The CDR3 spans 15 residues. The V gene end was trimmed by 6 bases and the J gene end by 2 bases; junction bases not matched to a gene: 7. In DNA form, the CDR3 reads TGTGCTAGTGGATGGGACAGGGCGGTACAAGAGACCCAGTACTTC. This gives the protein CASGWDRAVQETQYF.

The chain couples TRBV5-6 to TRBJ2-3; weak D call: TRBD2 (6 bases). V was pared by 4 bases and J by 7 bases, with 16 bases between. In germline, CDR1 is SGHDT, CDR2 YYEEEE. The CDR3 sequence is 14 residues long. CDR3 sequence reads: CASSGWTNRYTQYF. CDR3 DNA: TGTGCCAGCAGCGGGTGGACTAATCGGTATACGCAGTATTTT.

This chain connects TRBV20-1 to TRBJ1-2; D call uncertain. This CDR3 comprises 11 residues. Trimming cost V 8 bases and J 1 base, with 8 bases left between them. CDR1 and CDR2 from the germline V gene are DFQATT and SNEGSKA (reference sequence). DNA for the CDR3: TGCAGTCTTAGAGATAACTATGGCTACACCTTC. Translated, it gives CSLRDNYGYTF.

This sequence joins TRBV28 and TRBJ1-1; a weak D match, TRBD1 (5 bases). The CDR3 contains 14 residues. The germline V gene encodes CDR1 MDHEN and CDR2 SYDVKM. Between the trimmed V and J ends, which lost 2 bases and 9 bases, there was a span of 16 bases. The CDR3 loop reads CASSLGASAGQAFF. For the CDR3, the DNA is TGTGCCAGCAGTTTAGGGGCTTCAGCCGGCCAAGCTTTCTTT.

This sequence joins TRBV18 and TRBJ2-1; 7 bases are a match to TRBD1. V lost 2 bases, J lost 1 base, and 2 bases stayed unmatched. Germline lookup yields CDR1 KGHSH and CDR2 LQKENI. The CDR3 loop spans 15 amino acids. CDR3 DNA sequence: TGTGCCAGCTCACCAGACAGGGTTTCCTACAATGAGCAGTTCTTC. Encoded protein: CASSPDRVSYNEQFF.

Points on this clone: Other DNA sequences in this sample translate to the same CDR3. The CDR3 nucleotides are TGTGCCAGCAGCTTAGCGGGGCTAAACACTGAAGCTTTCTTT. This translates into CASSLAGLNTEAFF. The gene calls are TRBV7-3 and TRBJ1-1; D is perhaps TRBD1 (5 bases). With 2 bases removed from V and 2 bases from J, the gap between germline ends came to 9 bases. Germline assignment: CDR1 SGHTA and CDR2 FQGTGA. The CDR3 runs 14 residues.

This clone appeared once. V gene TRBV4-2 combines with J gene TRBJ1-5, with D unclear. Deletions cut 0 bases from V and 5 bases from J, with 8 bases between. This CDR3 comprises 14 residues. The germline V gene encodes CDR1 LGHNA and CDR2 YNFKEQ. CDR3 DNA sequence: TGTGCCAGCAGCCAAGAGAACGTCTATCAGCCCCAGCATTTT. Translated: CASSQENVYQPQHF.

The chain has TRBV2 and TRBJ2-7; 8 bases fit TRBD1. V shed 5 bases, J shed 5 bases, and the junction held 8 bases outside the gene matches. The CDR3 length is 14 residues. From germline, CDR1 is SNHLY and CDR2 FYNNEI. The CDR3 loop reads CASSPTGARNEQYF. CDR3 in DNA: TGTGCCAGCAGTCCGACAGGGGCGAGGAACGAGCAGTACTTC.

J is TRBJ1-1 and V is TRBV3-1 (or the pseudogene TRBV3-2); possible D gene TRBD1, 5 bases. The CDR3 consists of 14 residues. The germline CDR1 and CDR2 sequences are LGHDT and YNNKEL (reference sequence). With 3 bases removed from V and 3 bases from J, the gap between germline ends came to 11 bases. CDR3 DNA sequence: TGTGCCAGCAGCCAGACGGGGGGGGACACTGAAGCTTTCTTT. Translation gives CASSQTGGDTEAFF.

V is TRBV7-8 and J is TRBJ1-1; no clear D gene. Germline CDR1 is SGHVS and CDR2 is FQNEAQ. The V and J ends lost 1 base and 0 bases respectively, with 3 bases between them. This CDR3 comprises 13 residues. CDR3 sequence (DNA): TGTGCCAGCAGCTTAGACCTGAACACTGAAGCTTTCTTT. It encodes CASSLDLNTEAFF. Using reference TRBV7-8 and TRBJ1-1 for the parts outside the CDR3, the full variable domain is GAGVSQSPRYKVAKRGQDVALRCDPISGHVSLFWYQQALGQGPEFLTYFQNEAQLDKSGLPSDRFFAERPEGSVSTLKIQRTQQEDSAVYLCASSLDLNTEAFFGQGTRLTVV.

This clone was found once. The J gene is TRBJ1-4, the V gene TRBV27; D gene unclear. CDR1 is MNHEY, CDR2 SMNVEV, per germline (reference sequence). With 4 bases removed from V and 4 bases from J, the gap between germline ends came to 13 bases. The CDR3 consists of 15 residues. Here the CDR3 reads CASSSAADLNEKLFF. CDR3 nucleotide sequence: TGTGCCAGCAGTTCCGCCGCGGACCTTAATGAAAAACTGTTTTTT.

Concerning this clone itself: Mismatch with germline at one junction end may stem from a read error. This chain connects TRBV7-9 to TRBJ1-2, with D unclear. Germline V gives CDR1 SEHNR, CDR2 FQNEAQ (reference sequence). The CDR3 covers 11 residues. Written as DNA, the CDR3 is TGTGCCAGCAGCCCCGACTATAGCTACACCTTC. The encoded protein is CASSPDYSYTF. The variable domain in full, completed from reference TRBV7-9 and TRBJ1-2, reads DTGVSQNPRHKITKRGQNVTFRCDPISEHNRLYWYRQTLGQGPEFLTYFQNEAQLEKSRLLSDRFSAERPKGSFSTLEIQRTEQGDSAMYLCASSPDYSYTFGSGTRLTVV.

The rearrangement uses TRBV3-1 (or the pseudogene TRBV3-2) and TRBJ1-1; D is ambiguous. The V gene's germline CDR1 is LGHDT and CDR2 YNNKEL (reference sequence). The CDR3 has 15 residues. V lost 2 bases, J lost 0 bases, and 10 bases lay in between. For the CDR3, the DNA is TGTGCCAGCAGCCAAAGAGCGGAGATGAACACTGAAGCTTTCTTT. Amino acid sequence: CASSQRAEMNTEAFF.